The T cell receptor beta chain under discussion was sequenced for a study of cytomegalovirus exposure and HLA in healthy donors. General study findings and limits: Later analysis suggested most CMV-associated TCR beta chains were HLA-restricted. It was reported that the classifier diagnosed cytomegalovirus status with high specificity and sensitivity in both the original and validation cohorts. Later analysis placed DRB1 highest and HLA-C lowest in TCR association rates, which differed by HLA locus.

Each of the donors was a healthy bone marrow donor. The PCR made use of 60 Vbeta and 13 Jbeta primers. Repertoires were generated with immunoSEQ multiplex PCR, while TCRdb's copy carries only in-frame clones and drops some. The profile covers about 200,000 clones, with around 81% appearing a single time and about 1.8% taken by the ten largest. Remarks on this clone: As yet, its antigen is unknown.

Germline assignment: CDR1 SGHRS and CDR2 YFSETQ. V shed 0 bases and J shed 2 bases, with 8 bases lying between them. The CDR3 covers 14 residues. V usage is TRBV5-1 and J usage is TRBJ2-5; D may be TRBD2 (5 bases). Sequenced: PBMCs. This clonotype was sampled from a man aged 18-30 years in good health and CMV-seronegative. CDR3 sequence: CASSLGGSQETQYF. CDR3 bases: TGCGCCAGCAGCTTGGGAGGGAGTCAAGAGACCCAGTACTTC. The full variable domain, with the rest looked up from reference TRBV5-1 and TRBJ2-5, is KAGVTQTPRYLIKTRGQQVTLSCSPISGHRSVSWYQQTPGQGLQFLFEYFSETQRNKGNFPGRFSGRQFSNSRSEMNVSTLELGDSALYLCASSLGGSQETQYFGPGTRLLVL.